This record covers a single T cell receptor (beta chain). The antigen remains unidentified. Primed by a sample-barcoded 5' primer and a J-beta primer mix, a second PCR proceeded for 7 to 11 cycles. TCRdb reprocessed the 5' RACE reads with MiXCR, giving one entry per CDR3 protein. The table lists roughly 1.9 million distinct CDR3 sequences, approximately 39% of them singletons. CDR3 length: 15 amino acids. J gave up 5 bases and V 5 bases, and 5 bases lay outside the gene matches. Germline CDR1 DFQATT, CDR2 SNEGSKA (reference sequence). The record originates from a study of blood T cells in healthy people across ages. Overall study: Per two T cells, template switching captured roughly one barcoded beta molecule.

Broader study findings: A strong correlation was found between TCR beta diversity and the percentage of naive T cells. Unsorted PBMC material precluded a definitive naive versus antigen-experienced comparison.

The gene calls are TRBV20-1 and TRBJ2-5; 16 nucleotides line up with TRBD2. This clonotype was obtained from a human donor in good health. The sample was blood. In DNA form, the CDR3 reads TGCAGTGCTGGGACTAGCGGGGGGGCCAGGGAGACCCAGTACTTC. This gives the protein CSAGTSGGARETQYF.